A selection of T cell receptor beta chains follows, all from one sample in a study of cytomegalovirus exposure and HLA in healthy donors. Sequenced by immunoSEQ multiplex PCR; TCRdb stores in-frame clones only, minus some. Of roughly 56,000 clones listed, about 91% were seen once; the top ten hold 2.2%. Sequencing was done on a sample of PBMCs. The origin of the receptors is a woman aged 25 to 39 in good health and CMV-seronegative. Each CDR3 is given with its conserved first and last residue. The D gene is left open where the match is weak. Clone size, where shown, is once, few, many, or a class for clones that have expanded.

clone_size: few
j_call: TRBJ2-3
v_call: TRBV7-6
d_call: TRBD2
cdr3_aa: CASSDGAGGTTDTQYF
cdr3_nt: TGTGCCAGCAGCGACGGGGCGGGAGGGACAACAGATACGCAGTATTTT

clone_size: -
j_call: TRBJ2-7
v_call: TRBV6-1
d_call: -
cdr3_aa: CASSPQNREYF
cdr3_nt: TGTGCCAGCAGTCCCCAAAATCGGGAGTACTTC

clone_size: -
j_call: TRBJ2-1
v_call: TRBV7-6
d_call: TRBD2
cdr3_aa: CASSFGLAGSVGNEQFF
cdr3_nt: TGTGCCAGCAGCTTCGGGTTAGCGGGATCGGTCGGCAATGAGCAGTTCTTC

clone_size: -
j_call: TRBJ1-1
v_call: TRBV28
d_call: -
cdr3_aa: CASSPPFQGLGGGTEAFF
cdr3_nt: TGTGCCAGCAGTCCCCCGTTTCAGGGACTGGGAGGAGGCACTGAAGCTTTCTTT

clone_size: -
j_call: TRBJ2-7
v_call: TRBV19
d_call: -
cdr3_aa: CASSIHSGPKRYF
cdr3_nt: TGTGCCAGTAGTATTCACAGCGGGCCTAAGCGCTACTTC

clone_size: -
j_call: TRBJ1-5
v_call: TRBV12-2
d_call: -
cdr3_aa: CASRLASTVNQPQHF
cdr3_nt: TGTGCAAGTCGCTTAGCCTCTACTGTTAATCAGCCCCAGCATTTT

clone_size: -
j_call: TRBJ2-7
v_call: TRBV29-1
d_call: -
cdr3_aa: CSAGATHEQYF
cdr3_nt: TGCAGCGCTGGAGCAACACACGAGCAGTACTTC

clone_size: -
j_call: TRBJ1-2
v_call: TRBV28
d_call: -
cdr3_aa: CASRGQWKGVDGYTF
cdr3_nt: TGTGCCAGCAGAGGGCAATGGAAAGGGGTGGATGGCTACACCTTC

clone_size: -
j_call: TRBJ2-3
v_call: TRBV6-5
d_call: TRBD2
cdr3_aa: CASTPGGLITDTQYF
cdr3_nt: TGTGCCAGCACCCCGGGGGGACTCATCACAGATACGCAGTATTTT

clone_size: -
j_call: TRBJ2-2
v_call: TRBV5-4
d_call: -
cdr3_aa: CASSLRGPNTGELFF
cdr3_nt: TGTGCCAGCAGCTTGCGAGGGCCAAACACCGGGGAGCTGTTTTTT

clone_size: -
j_call: TRBJ2-3
v_call: TRBV7-2
d_call: TRBD2
cdr3_aa: CAVLAGFEDTQYF
cdr3_nt: TGTGCCGTACTAGCGGGATTCGAAGATACGCAGTATTTT

clone_size: -
j_call: TRBJ2-7
v_call: TRBV21-1
d_call: -
cdr3_aa: CASFYEQYF
cdr3_nt: TGTGCCTCCTTCTACGAGCAGTACTTC

clone_size: -
j_call: TRBJ2-3
v_call: TRBV5-1
d_call: -
cdr3_aa: CASSLGPAGTDTQYF
cdr3_nt: TGCGCCAGCAGCTTGGGCCCAGCGGGCACAGATACGCAGTATTTT

clone_size: -
j_call: TRBJ1-1
v_call: TRBV4-2
d_call: TRBD1
cdr3_aa: CASSLPRTGVNIMNTEAFF
cdr3_nt: TGTGCCAGCAGCCTACCCCGGACAGGGGTGAATATCATGAACACTGAAGCTTTCTTT

clone_size: -
j_call: TRBJ2-2
v_call: TRBV6-1
d_call: -
cdr3_aa: CASSDFVPRRVELFF
cdr3_nt: TGTGCCAGCAGTGATTTCGTCCCTAGGCGGGTGGAGCTGTTTTTT

clone_size: -
j_call: TRBJ2-1
v_call: TRBV5-8
d_call: -
cdr3_aa: CASSRTGSSYNEQFF
cdr3_nt: TGTGCCAGCAGCCGAACAGGGAGCTCCTACAATGAGCAGTTCTTC

clone_size: once
j_call: TRBJ2-7
v_call: TRBV19
d_call: TRBD1
cdr3_aa: CASRETGDSYEQYF
cdr3_nt: TGTGCCAGTAGAGAGACAGGGGACTCCTACGAGCAGTACTTC

clone_size: -
j_call: TRBJ2-2
v_call: TRBV5-1
d_call: -
cdr3_aa: CASSRGSTGELFF
cdr3_nt: TGCGCCAGCAGCCGCGGAAGTACCGGGGAGCTGTTTTTT

clone_size: -
j_call: TRBJ2-7
v_call: TRBV7-2
d_call: TRBD1
cdr3_aa: CASSRQGSSYEQYF
cdr3_nt: TGTGCCAGCAGCAGACAGGGGAGCTCCTACGAGCAGTACTTC

clone_size: -
j_call: TRBJ1-1
v_call: TRBV2
d_call: TRBD1
cdr3_aa: CASSATGTGTEAFF
cdr3_nt: TGTGCCAGCAGCGCTACCGGGACAGGCACTGAAGCTTTCTTT

clone_size: once
j_call: TRBJ1-2
v_call: TRBV19
d_call: -
cdr3_aa: CASSIGQGFGYTF
cdr3_nt: TGTGCCAGTAGTATTGGCCAGGGGTTTGGCTACACCTTC

clone_size: few
j_call: TRBJ2-5
v_call: TRBV12-1
d_call: -
cdr3_aa: CASSTRLAGVGETQYF
cdr3_nt: TGTGCCAGCAGCACCCGACTAGCGGGAGTTGGAGAGACCCAGTACTTC

clone_size: once
j_call: TRBJ2-5
v_call: TRBV5-6
d_call: TRBD1
cdr3_aa: CASSGDRLGTQYF
cdr3_nt: TGTGCCAGCAGCGGGGACAGACTCGGGACCCAGTACTTC

clone_size: -
j_call: TRBJ1-4
v_call: TRBV7-8
d_call: TRBD1
cdr3_aa: CASSRAGGASNEKLFF
cdr3_nt: TGTGCCAGCAGCCGGGCAGGGGGCGCGTCTAATGAAAAACTGTTTTTT

clone_size: -
j_call: TRBJ2-1
v_call: TRBV7-3
d_call: TRBD2
cdr3_aa: CASSLIPSGSNEQFF
cdr3_nt: TGTGCCAGCAGCTTAATACCTAGCGGGAGCAATGAGCAGTTCTTC

clone_size: once
j_call: TRBJ2-1
v_call: TRBV19
d_call: TRBD2
cdr3_aa: CASSTGLARNEQFF
cdr3_nt: TGTGCCAGTAGTACGGGACTAGCCCGCAATGAGCAGTTCTTC

clone_size: -
j_call: TRBJ2-1
v_call: TRBV7-9
d_call: -
cdr3_aa: CASSSFIGVHNEQFF
cdr3_nt: TGTGCCAGCAGCTCATTCATAGGAGTTCACAATGAGCAGTTCTTC

clone_size: -
j_call: TRBJ2-3
v_call: TRBV28
d_call: TRBD1
cdr3_aa: CASSPRTGPSTDTQYF
cdr3_nt: TGTGCCAGCAGTCCGCGGACAGGACCTAGCACAGATACGCAGTATTTT

clone_size: once
j_call: TRBJ1-2
v_call: TRBV6-5
d_call: -
cdr3_aa: CASRPSGHQAYTF
cdr3_nt: TGTGCCAGCAGGCCCTCCGGACACCAAGCGTACACCTTC

clone_size: once
j_call: TRBJ1-4
v_call: TRBV11-2
d_call: -
cdr3_aa: CASSLVSGGNEKLFF
cdr3_nt: TGTGCCAGCAGCTTAGTGTCCGGGGGGAATGAAAAACTGTTTTTT

clone_size: -
j_call: TRBJ2-2
v_call: TRBV7-3
d_call: TRBD1
cdr3_aa: CASSLNSGTESGELFF
cdr3_nt: TGTGCCAGCAGCTTAAATTCCGGGACAGAGTCCGGGGAGCTGTTTTTT

clone_size: once
j_call: TRBJ2-7
v_call: TRBV30
d_call: TRBD2
cdr3_aa: CARRGAGGDEQYF
cdr3_nt: TGTGCCCGGCGGGGAGCGGGAGGGGACGAGCAGTACTTC

clone_size: -
j_call: TRBJ2-5
v_call: TRBV7-3
d_call: -
cdr3_aa: CASSSAGRGWSETQYF
cdr3_nt: TGTGCCAGCAGCTCCGCCGGTAGGGGTTGGTCAGAGACCCAGTACTTC

clone_size: -
j_call: TRBJ2-2
v_call: TRBV11-3
d_call: -
cdr3_aa: CASSRAGADGTGELFF
cdr3_nt: TGTGCCAGCAGCCGAGCCGGTGCTGACGGGACCGGGGAGCTGTTTTTT

clone_size: once
j_call: TRBJ2-1
v_call: TRBV23-1
d_call: -
cdr3_aa: CASSQSTGTSYNEQFF
cdr3_nt: TGCGCCAGCAGTCAATCGACAGGGACTTCCTACAATGAGCAGTTCTTC

clone_size: -
j_call: TRBJ2-5
v_call: TRBV6-1
d_call: -
cdr3_aa: CASSGPAEETQYF
cdr3_nt: TGTGCCAGCAGTGGCCCTGCAGAAGAGACCCAGTACTTC

clone_size: -
j_call: TRBJ2-1
v_call: TRBV5-5
d_call: TRBD2
cdr3_aa: CASSLGSGSYNEQFF
cdr3_nt: TGTGCCAGCAGCTTGGGTAGCGGGTCGTACAATGAGCAGTTCTTC

clone_size: -
j_call: TRBJ1-5
v_call: TRBV5-1
d_call: TRBD1
cdr3_aa: CASSFDGQGNQPQHF
cdr3_nt: TGCGCCAGCAGCTTCGACGGACAGGGGAACCAGCCCCAGCATTTT

clone_size: -
j_call: TRBJ1-2
v_call: TRBV6-1
d_call: -
cdr3_aa: CASSAAINYGYTF
cdr3_nt: TGTGCCAGCAGTGCAGCTATAAACTATGGCTACACCTTC

clone_size: -
j_call: TRBJ1-2
v_call: TRBV30
d_call: TRBD1
cdr3_aa: CAWGQGANYGYTF
cdr3_nt: TGTGCCTGGGGACAGGGGGCTAACTATGGCTACACCTTC

clone_size: -
j_call: TRBJ2-1
v_call: TRBV18
d_call: TRBD1
cdr3_aa: CASSSNPDRGWNEQFF
cdr3_nt: TGTGCCAGCTCATCAAACCCCGACAGGGGTTGGAATGAGCAGTTCTTC

clone_size: -
j_call: TRBJ2-4
v_call: TRBV7-2
d_call: TRBD2
cdr3_aa: CASSLAGGLNIQYF
cdr3_nt: TGTGCCAGCAGCTTAGCGGGAGGGTTAAACATTCAGTACTTC

clone_size: once
j_call: TRBJ1-2
v_call: TRBV6-5
d_call: -
cdr3_aa: CASSYSSRATFNGYTF
cdr3_nt: TGTGCCAGCAGTTACTCGAGCAGGGCCACCTTTAATGGCTACACCTTC

clone_size: -
j_call: TRBJ2-2
v_call: TRBV9
d_call: TRBD2
cdr3_aa: CASSPQTSGHKGTGELFF
cdr3_nt: TGTGCCAGCAGCCCCCAGACTAGCGGGCATAAGGGGACCGGGGAGCTGTTTTTT

clone_size: -
j_call: TRBJ1-5
v_call: TRBV28
d_call: -
cdr3_aa: CASSLSGRGAGNQPQHF
cdr3_nt: TGTGCCAGCAGTTTATCCGGGAGGGGGGCCGGCAATCAGCCCCAGCATTTT

clone_size: -
j_call: TRBJ2-7
v_call: TRBV7-9
d_call: -
cdr3_aa: CASSLSRREVYF
cdr3_nt: TGTGCCTCAAGCTTAAGTAGAAGAGAAGTCTACTTC

clone_size: -
j_call: TRBJ1-1
v_call: TRBV28
d_call: -
cdr3_aa: CASSPLRGGTEAFF
cdr3_nt: TGTGCCAGCAGTCCCTTAAGGGGGGGCACTGAAGCTTTCTTT

clone_size: -
j_call: TRBJ2-7
v_call: TRBV28
d_call: -
cdr3_aa: CASSLTQGPAGKYEQYF
cdr3_nt: TGTGCCAGCAGTTTGACCCAGGGACCGGCGGGGAAGTACGAGCAGTACTTC

clone_size: -
j_call: TRBJ2-7
v_call: TRBV5-6
d_call: TRBD1
cdr3_aa: CASKIQGAYKVGSYEQYF
cdr3_nt: TGTGCCAGCAAGATACAGGGGGCGTATAAAGTAGGCTCCTACGAGCAGTACTTC

clone_size: -
j_call: TRBJ2-7
v_call: TRBV5-1
d_call: -
cdr3_aa: CASSLGRTGEQYF
cdr3_nt: TGCGCCAGCAGCTTGGGAAGAACGGGAGAGCAGTACTTC

clone_size: -
j_call: TRBJ1-1
v_call: TRBV7-9
d_call: -
cdr3_aa: CASTRLNTEAFF
cdr3_nt: TGTGCCAGCACGCGGCTGAACACTGAAGCTTTCTTT

clone_size: -
j_call: TRBJ2-2
v_call: TRBV14
d_call: TRBD1
cdr3_aa: CASSQDLGQGGTGELFF
cdr3_nt: TGTGCCAGCAGCCAAGATCTCGGACAGGGTGGGACCGGGGAGCTGTTTTTT